This T cell receptor (beta chain) was obtained from a study of vaccination effects on CD4 cells after COVID-19 (dated 2022 in TCRdb). Some background on the complete study: In the ViraFEST assay, PBMC were stimulated with viral peptide pools, and antigen-specific CD4+ T cell clonotypes were then identified by expansion using TCR sequencing. Two doses of either the BNT162b2 or the mRNA-1273 mRNA SARS-CoV-2 vaccine were administered to participants. Pre-vaccine samples from a couple of convalescent patients were drawn 16 days and one week before the first dose, 142 and 148 days after COVID-19 diagnosis. Around 2 million PBMC per well were cultured in IMDM with roughly 5% human AB serum, 7.5 to 10 IU/ml IL-2 and gentamicin, plus 10 ug/ml peptides. In both COVID-19 convalescent patients and infection-naive vaccine recipients, the study compared SARS-CoV-2 spike-specific CD4+ TCR repertoires from before mRNA vaccination with those from after it. The full study included around ten COVID-19 convalescent patients and several SARS-CoV-2-naive healthy vaccine recipients. In the study, cultures from other donors were sequenced using the Oncomine TCR Beta short-read assay on an Illumina iSeq 100.

After more than 9 days of culture, CD4+ T cells were isolated with the EasySep CD4+ T cell isolation kit. PCR-confirmed SARS-CoV-2 infection had occurred in convalescent patients between March and December 2020, before the Alpha, Beta and Delta variants emerged in the United States. Half of the culture medium was replaced with fresh IL-2-containing medium on days 3 and 7. Unless noted otherwise, every peptide stimulation condition was grown in triplicate wells. PBMC were separated from whole blood using Ficoll-Paque Plus gradient centrifugation and were then either cryopreserved at -140C or used fresh. The QIAamp micro DNA kit was used to extract genomic DNA from the cultured CD4+ T cells. Summary of the overall study and its limitations: In convalescent patients, the post-vaccine spike-reactive repertoire was composed mainly of new vaccine-induced clones that were largely distinct from infection-induced clones. Marked clonal contraction was observed in both infection-induced and vaccine-induced clones at late post-vaccination timepoints, consistent with waning T cell responses. Limitations of the study were the small number of convalescent patients and the absence of early post-infection timepoints.

CDR1 is given as KGHSH and CDR2 as LQKENI, both from the germline V gene. Between the V and J ends, shortened by 3 bases and 4 bases respectively, the junction contains 13 bases. The CDR3 covers 15 residues, taking in both the cysteine and the phenylalanine. Only the CDR3 DNA stays, 45 bases, in frame from base 1. Library prep was done by the immunoSEQ multiplex PCR assay. DNA from the cultured and isolated CD4+ T cells underwent TCR beta CDR3 sequencing. The original pipeline was this. The analysis removed non-productive TCR sequences, trimmed reads to the CDR3 region, and retained only CDR3s that were 7 or more amino acids long. The MANAFEST web app was used to identify antigen-specific clonotypes by comparing expansion in peptide wells with expansion in reference cultures. To be called positive, a clone needed expansion at FDR<0.05 compared with the reference and with all other wells, an odds ratio greater than 5, and a frequency greater than 0.1% in two replicate wells. A clonotype was called cross-reactive if it was significantly expanded both in SARS-CoV-2 spike wells and in at least one common cold coronavirus spike condition. CDR3 similarity was assessed by Levenshtein distance using the stringdist R package, and unrooted trees were constructed with ape in R 3.6.1. The table was pulled from immuneACCESS by TCRdb, which kept in-frame rearrangements only. Such tables lose some clones; where checked, under half of the loss comes from unresolved V genes, and the rest has no known cause. V and J calls and clone size are those listed in that table; D and trimming were worked out from the DNA. In all, the sample holds tens of thousands of clones, and approximately 72% of those were seen once. Together, the top ten hold 20% to 25% of the sample.

About this clone itself: The antigen this receptor binds is unknown. Within one base of it there is no much larger clone, and no base qualities were kept.

Sequenced here: CD4+ T cells from PBMCs cultured without peptide, sampled before COVID-19 vaccination. The receptor was derived from a human donor who had a prior SARS-CoV-2 infection. This chain joins TRBV18 to TRBJ2-1, with the D segment identity uncertain. The CDR3 protein sequence reads: CASSPVFREYNEQFF. The DNA sequence reads TGTGCCAGCTCACCGGTGTTTAGGGAATACAATGAGCAGTTCTTC.